A single T cell receptor (beta chain) is shown here with its context. Its cognate antigen has yet to be identified. No much larger clonotype is one base removed from it; base qualities were not supplied. The sample originates from a study of cytomegalovirus exposure and HLA in healthy donors (dated by TCRdb to the late 2010s). Study-wide context: An earlier analysis of approximately 590 of the donors reported 276 Gb of sequence data and approximately 110 million unique TCR beta sequences from 150 million to 200 million T cells. An early release covering just under 650 HLA-typed donors comprised roughly 300 gigabases of sequencing data and 85 million or so unique TCR sequences. Of the roughly 400 genotyped donors, 81% fell in the genetic ancestry cluster associated with self-reported Caucasian donors. The study was designed to test whether signatures of past pathogen exposure could be identified by cataloging public T cell receptors. The study profiled the T cell repertoires of under 850 subjects by immunosequencing and related them to cytomegalovirus serostatus. Along with the approximately 600-subject first cohort, a separate validation cohort of 120 different subjects was used. High-throughput TCR immunosequencing, statistical association of individual TCRs with disease status, and machine learning were combined to predict cytomegalovirus infection status. To study patterns of TCR occurrence, a later analysis re-analyzed previously published TCR beta repertoires from 666 donors and added high-resolution HLA genotyping. The later analysis used no new phenotypic data to find candidate immune exposures, relying instead on TCR beta sequences and their occurrence across donors. An earlier analysis of more than 450 of the donors used high-throughput TCR beta sequencing to judge whether each TCR beta V gene segment behaved as functional or pseudogenic. Donor age, sex, ethnicity and CMV serostatus were compiled together with the repertoire data. In a later genetic analysis, genome-wide SNP genotypes for about three fifths of the roughly 670 donors were used, and that subset was treated as a discovery cohort. Every discovery cohort repertoire had been produced on one sequencing platform. Both class I and class II loci were covered by HLA typing, at four-digit resolution. The number of donors typed differed by locus, with 629-630 for A, B, C, DRB1 and DQB1, roughly 520 for DQA1, 600 to 610 for DPA1, and roughly 450 for DPB1. About five DR-DQ haplotypes were treated as single units for association and clustering because of strong linkage in the cohort. Among roughly 400 genotyped donors of the cohort, an average of approximately 220,000 unique TCR beta nucleotide sequences was sequenced per donor, of which about 18% were non-productive. Results and caveats for the whole study, not just this receptor: The 87-base-pair reads could not distinguish some IMGT-functional V segments, including TRBV6-2 and TRBV6-3, so those segments were excluded. A later analysis found that TCR association rates varied across HLA loci, with DRB1 alleles showing the most associated TCRs and HLA-C alleles the fewest. Only TCR beta chains were sequenced in this cohort, and the absence of alpha or paired-chain data limited detectable features. Because counts were too low, 15 to 20 rarely observed V segments, including chromosome 9 orphons, were left out of the earlier analysis of 500 to 750 of the donors. It was suggested by the authors that the approach could potentially be generalized to other disease states and immunological phenotypes. Specific HLA alleles were associated with 16,951 TCR beta sequences at a false discovery rate of 0.05 in a later analysis. Because some donors lacked HLA typing at each locus, the association tests relied only on the typed subset. The study gave a list of about 170 TCR beta chains associated with cytomegalovirus. According to a later analysis, most CMV-associated TCR beta chains appeared to be HLA-restricted, and the HLA associations seemed to be driven largely by CMV exposure. In an earlier analysis of fewer than 700 of the donors, most TCR beta V segments appeared in productive rearrangements about 87% or about 30% of the time, broadly matching IMGT annotations. A further reported finding was that TCR beta sequences accurately predicted the HLA-A and HLA-B alleles for most subjects in the first cohort. CMV serostatus was the only immune exposure information available for the cohort. V-gene and J-gene trimming of TCR beta chains was associated with a missense DCLRE1C variant in a later genetic analysis, and the association was replicated in an independent cohort. While some public TCRs were present in many individuals, most TCR sequences turned up only very rarely across donors. In both the original and validation cohorts, the classifier was reported to diagnose cytomegalovirus status with high specificity and sensitivity. Correlated functional status among segregating V segments might reflect linkage disequilibrium, but an unknown experimental factor could not be ruled out. A cluster of highly shared sequence variants was judged likely to be a technical artifact of the sequencing pipeline. Three of the identified cytomegalovirus-associated TCR beta chains were confirmed in vitro to be specific for cytomegalovirus antigens. Sequencing depth was assumed to be roughly uniform across donors in the presence/absence analyses, though that assumption may not hold. In a later analysis, several top co-occurrence clusters were reported to appear linked to parvovirus B19, influenza, CMV and Epstein-Barr virus. According to a later genetic analysis, donors in an Asian-associated ancestry cluster had fewer N-insertions in productive TCRs than the approximately 700-donor mean. In a later analysis, HLA-associated TCR beta chains showed more clonal expansion and lower generation probabilities than non-associated chains that were equally common. When HLA alleles, especially DR and DQ, strongly co-occurred, TCR associations were difficult to assign to individual alleles.

The cohort consisted of 650 to 850 healthy bone marrow donors. At the time of sampling, all cohort members were nominally healthy, though unrecorded immune exposures were likely present. The donor was CMV seropositive and belonged to the group of more than 250 seropositive cohort members. Every donor gave a peripheral blood sample, and the peripheral blood mononuclear cells from that sample were used for TCR beta sequencing. Genomic DNA was extracted from the blood cell samples with the Qiagen DNeasy Blood Extraction Kit. The method behind the library was the immunoSEQ multiplex PCR assay. A mixture of 60 forward primers for TCR Vbeta segments and 13 reverse primers for TCR Jbeta segments was used in the multiplex PCR. Amplification of the CDR3 region of rearranged TCR beta genes was performed with a multiplex PCR assay on genomic DNA. The amplified TCR beta libraries were sequenced on the Illumina HiSeq System as 87-base-pair reads. Turning to the authors' computational methods: Across the roughly 600 repertoires, a later analysis counted some 81 million unique TCR beta chains, roughly 11 million of which were shared by at least two donors. Raw reads were error-corrected and collapsed into unique sequences by a nearest-neighbor algorithm in which closely related sequences were merged to remove PCR and sequencing errors. CDR3 sequences were aligned to IMGT reference sequences to assign V, D and J gene segments. Each retained sequence needed at least a six-nucleotide match to both a V gene segment and a J gene segment. A rearrangement counted as productive if the CDR3 had no stop codons and remained in frame with V and J, and every other rearrangement counted as non-productive. Following IMGT convention, CDR3 was defined as the stretch from the second conserved V-encoded cysteine up to the conserved J-encoded phenylalanine. The earlier analysis of 587 of the donors excluded sequences that lacked an unambiguous match to a single V gene segment. An earlier analysis of 500 to 700 of the donors classified V segments as functional when productive rearrangements were above 56.7% and as segregating when the standard deviation between donors was above 5%. To diagnose cytomegalovirus status from the catalog of TCR beta chain sequences, a statistical classification framework was built. In a later analysis, TCR nucleotide sequences were compared against IMGT/GENE-DB human TR gene sequences so that V and J genes could be assigned. The TCRdist pipeline was used in a later analysis to assign CDR3 sequences and most-parsimonious VDJ recombination scenarios. In a later analysis, every TCR beta chain was defined by the combination of its CDR3 amino acid sequence and its V-gene family, and reads without a unique V-gene family were dropped. In a later analysis, around 650 highly shared, low-generation-probability nucleotide sequences were removed to address suspected cross-contamination and a sequencing artifact. A later analysis calculated a clonal expansion index for each public chain from normalized within-repertoire ranks of inferred template counts. Generation probabilities in a later analysis came from a VDJ recombination model fitted to out-of-frame rearrangements, and those results were checked against IGoR. In a later analysis, hypergeometric tests were used to score TCR-TCR, TCR-HLA and TCR-CMV co-occurrence, with a repertoire-size bias correction applied to TCR pairs. In a later analysis, false discovery rates were estimated by permuting HLA or CMV assignments 20 times. In a later analysis, co-occurring TCRs were grouped using DBSCAN, with TCRdist sequence similarity added in when clustering inside HLA-allele-positive subsets. Co-occurrence clustering excluded repertoires with fewer than 30,000 or more than 120,000 public chains, plus five with anomalous nucleotide sharing. TCRdb obtained this table from immuneACCESS and retained in-frame rearrangements with V and J assigned. These tables miss some clones; where compared with another copy, unresolved V genes account for less than half of the shortfall, and the remainder is unexplained. The DNA gave D and trimming, while V, J and clone size come from that table. In all, the sample holds under 200,000 clones, and roughly four fifths of those were seen once. The ten largest make up over 8.5% of the sample.

The junction shows trimming of 4 bases on V and 3 bases on J, and the gene matches do not reach 8 bases of it. CDR1 and CDR2 (SGHTS, YDEGEE) derive from the germline V gene. The CDR3 spans 17 residues, from the cysteine through the phenylalanine. Only the CDR3 portion is preserved as DNA: 51 bases, with reading frame beginning at the first base. This TCR derives from a man aged 45-65 years in good health and CMV-seropositive. The chain links TRBV5-8 with TRBJ2-3, and TRBD2 matches 13 of the central bases. The specimen was PBMCs. The CDR3 amino acid sequence is: CASSLQLAGGRTDTQYF. The DNA sequence is TGTGCCAGCAGCCTACAACTAGCGGGGGGGCGGACAGATACGCAGTATTTT.